Listed below are T cell receptor beta chains from one sample, sequenced in a study of T cell repertoires in cytomegalovirus infection. Each CDR3 protein is one row after TCRdb ran MiXCR on the reads. Among around 250,000 distinct CDR3 sequences listed, 17% were seen once. Sequencing used CD8+ T cells from PBMCs. The receptors were sampled from a human donor in good health (CMV status not recorded). Some clones in this sample may be carry-over from other donors' samples. The conserved cysteine and the conserved F or W are not part of the CDR3 here.

ASNQAQGAAGTGELF	TRBV9	TRBJ2-2
ASSPDQNTEAF	TRBV19	TRBJ1-1
ASNRVGGNQPKH	TRBV27	TRBJ1-5
ASSKGRGLSYEQY	TRBV7-2	TRBJ2-7
SALGAAFYNEQF	TRBV20-1	TRBJ2-1
ASSPTLSTHEKLF	TRBV12-3/TRBV12-4	TRBJ1-4
ASKDRDEPQH	TRBV28	TRBJ1-5
ASSLPRGLAVHTGETQY	TRBV11-2	TRBJ2-5
SARDLGTGEAF	TRBV20-1	TRBJ1-1
ASSYRASRQETQY	TRBV7-2	TRBJ2-5
ASSQDGGFQETQY	TRBV4-3	TRBJ2-5
ASSLELAVYNEQF	TRBV7-2	TRBJ2-1
ASRQTGRTYGYT	TRBV7-2	TRBJ1-2
ASSEEVVVYGYT	TRBV4-2	TRBJ1-2
ASSPDRGRRETQY	TRBV7-6	TRBJ2-5
ASSLGRLNQPQH	TRBV7-6	TRBJ1-5
AISEGGYQETQY	TRBV10-3	TRBJ2-5
ASSTATHYGYT	TRBV13	TRBJ1-2
ASSYTPKGFATGYT	TRBV6-5	TRBJ1-2
ASSLALVTQY	TRBV7-8	TRBJ2-5
ASSPESYNEQF	TRBV18	TRBJ2-1
ASSLNKNTEAF	TRBV7-2	TRBJ1-1
ALRPVTNRGRFSTDTQY	TRBV28	TRBJ2-3
ASSLGGETYTGELF	TRBV28	TRBJ2-2
ASSGVTPSTDTQY	TRBV11-2	TRBJ2-3
ASSQPSMPKNIQY	TRBV7-6	TRBJ2-4
ASSFGPGGGPYTDTQY	TRBV28	TRBJ2-3
ASSIVLAGVYEQY	TRBV19	TRBJ2-7
ASSLALRGGVGDTQY	TRBV7-8	TRBJ2-3
ASSFPLAGGSYNEQF	TRBV5-1	TRBJ2-1
ASSQDLRGNEQF	TRBV4-1	TRBJ2-1
ASSLGTGGSYEQY	TRBV7-8	TRBJ2-7
SARDRDSDNEQF	TRBV20-1	TRBJ2-1
ASSLVGRARKNIQY	TRBV13	TRBJ2-4
ASRDLRYNEQF	TRBV27	TRBJ2-1
ASTLSSGNTIY	TRBV28	TRBJ1-3
ASSLEPGGANEQY	TRBV7-2	TRBJ2-7
ASSYVFGRGSDTQY	TRBV6-6	TRBJ2-3
SARDRGTEVEKLF	TRBV20-1	TRBJ1-4
ASSDLDVRGRNEQF	TRBV5-4	TRBJ2-1
ASSFPSEEKLF	TRBV12-3/TRBV12-4	TRBJ1-4
ASSLLTGSSYNEQF	TRBV7-9	TRBJ2-1
ASSFGSNQPQH	TRBV12-3/TRBV12-4	TRBJ1-5
ASSRPTTDFWGTEAF	TRBV7-6	TRBJ1-1
ASSESGNSYEQY	TRBV25-1	TRBJ2-7
ASSQDPAVASYEQY	TRBV4-1	TRBJ2-7
ASSFTGVNYEQY	TRBV7-9	TRBJ2-7
ASSLGPGGTYNEQF	TRBV7-2	TRBJ2-1
ASSPGTAYNEQF	TRBV5-6	TRBJ2-1
ASSPRQGNYGYT	TRBV4-1	TRBJ1-2
ASSAGAVPETQY	TRBV5-1	TRBJ2-5
ASSLAGSIYNEQF	TRBV7-2	TRBJ2-1
ASSEEEGYVYNEQF	TRBV2	TRBJ2-1
ASSISGTVGTGELF	TRBV7-9	TRBJ2-2
ASSLGQGYQPQH	TRBV7-8	TRBJ1-5
ASSYQGWFENEQF	TRBV6-2/TRBV6-3	TRBJ2-1
ASPGLQGADEQF	TRBV2	TRBJ2-1